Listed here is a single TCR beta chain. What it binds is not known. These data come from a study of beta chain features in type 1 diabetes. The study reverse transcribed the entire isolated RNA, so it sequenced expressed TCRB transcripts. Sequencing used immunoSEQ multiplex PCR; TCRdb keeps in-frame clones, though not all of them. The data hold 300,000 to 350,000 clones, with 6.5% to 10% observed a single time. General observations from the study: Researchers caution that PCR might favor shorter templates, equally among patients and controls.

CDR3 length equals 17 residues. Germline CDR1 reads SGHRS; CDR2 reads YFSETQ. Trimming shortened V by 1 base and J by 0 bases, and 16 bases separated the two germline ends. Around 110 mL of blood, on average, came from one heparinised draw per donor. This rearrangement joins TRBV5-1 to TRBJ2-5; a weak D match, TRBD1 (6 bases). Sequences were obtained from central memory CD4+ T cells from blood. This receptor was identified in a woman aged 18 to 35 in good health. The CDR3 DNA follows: TGCGCCAGCAGCTTGTCAGCCTCCAGGGGATACCAAGAGACCCAGTACTTC. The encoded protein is CASSLSASRGYQETQYF. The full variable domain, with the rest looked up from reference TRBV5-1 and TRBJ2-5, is KAGVTQTPRYLIKTRGQQVTLSCSPISGHRSVSWYQQTPGQGLQFLFEYFSETQRNKGNFPGRFSGRQFSNSRSEMNVSTLELGDSALYLCASSLSASRGYQETQYFGPGTRLLVL.